The T cell receptor (beta chain) under discussion was sequenced for a study of control samples from healthy donors and cancer patients. The table came from immunoSEQ multiplex PCR; TCRdb's copy has only in-frame clones and leaves some out. The table has about 140,000 clones, 91% seen once. CDR3 length: 14 amino acids. Germline CDR1 reads GTSNPN; CDR2 reads SVGIG (reference sequence). Trimming left V 2 bases short and J 0 bases short, with 8 bases between. The V call is TRBV30, the J call TRBJ1-3; D not resolved. The sample comprised blood. The TCR sequence derives from a man aged 18 to 30 in good health. In DNA form, the CDR3 reads TGTGCCTGGAGTATACAGAGCTCTGGAAACACCATATATTTT. It translates to CAWSIQSSGNTIYF.